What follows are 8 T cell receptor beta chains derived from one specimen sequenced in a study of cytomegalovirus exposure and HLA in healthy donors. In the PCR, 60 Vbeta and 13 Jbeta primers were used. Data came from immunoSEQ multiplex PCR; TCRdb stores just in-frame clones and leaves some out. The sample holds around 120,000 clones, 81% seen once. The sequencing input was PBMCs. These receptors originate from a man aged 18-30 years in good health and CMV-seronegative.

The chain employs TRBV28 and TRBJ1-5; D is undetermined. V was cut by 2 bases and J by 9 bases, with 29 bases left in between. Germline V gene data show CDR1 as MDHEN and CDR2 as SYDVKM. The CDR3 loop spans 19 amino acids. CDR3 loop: CASSLTRPFGPTRHRPQHF. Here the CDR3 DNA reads TGTGCCAGCAGTTTAACTAGACCTTTTGGCCCGACTAGACATCGGCCCCAGCATTTT.

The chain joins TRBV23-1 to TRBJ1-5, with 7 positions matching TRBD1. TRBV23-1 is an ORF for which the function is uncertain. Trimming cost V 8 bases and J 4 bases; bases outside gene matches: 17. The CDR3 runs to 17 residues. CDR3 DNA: TGCGCCAGCTGCCAATCACCGAGGGACAGCTATAATCAGCCCCAGCATTTT. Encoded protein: CASCQSPRDSYNQPQHF.

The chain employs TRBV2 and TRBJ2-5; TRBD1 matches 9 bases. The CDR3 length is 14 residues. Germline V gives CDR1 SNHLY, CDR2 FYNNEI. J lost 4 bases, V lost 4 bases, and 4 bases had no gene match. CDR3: CASSVQGARETQYF. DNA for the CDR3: TGTGCCAGCAGTGTACAGGGGGCTCGAGAGACCCAGTACTTC.

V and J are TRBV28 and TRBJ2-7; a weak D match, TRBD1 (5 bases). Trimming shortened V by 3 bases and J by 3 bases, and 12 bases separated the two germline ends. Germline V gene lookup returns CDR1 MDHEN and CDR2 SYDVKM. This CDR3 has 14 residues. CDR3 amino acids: CASSLSAGHYEQYF. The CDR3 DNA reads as TGTGCCAGCAGTTTGTCGGCAGGGCACTACGAGCAGTACTTC.

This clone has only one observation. This CDR3 is CASTLAGSGEQYF. The DNA for the CDR3 is TGTGCCAGCACCTTAGCAGGGTCAGGTGAGCAGTACTTC. This chain uses TRBV28 with TRBJ2-7, with D tentatively TRBD1 (5 bases). Looked up from germline, CDR1 is MDHEN and CDR2 is SYDVKM. CDR3 length: 13 amino acids. Trimming pared 7 bases from V and 7 bases from J, leaving 17 bases between.

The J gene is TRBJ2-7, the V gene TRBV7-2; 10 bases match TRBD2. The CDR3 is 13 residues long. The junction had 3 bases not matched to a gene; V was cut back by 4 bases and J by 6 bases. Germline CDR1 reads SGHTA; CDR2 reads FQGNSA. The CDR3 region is CASSSASGGEQYF. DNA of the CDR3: TGTGCCAGCAGCTCCGCTAGCGGGGGCGAGCAGTACTTC.

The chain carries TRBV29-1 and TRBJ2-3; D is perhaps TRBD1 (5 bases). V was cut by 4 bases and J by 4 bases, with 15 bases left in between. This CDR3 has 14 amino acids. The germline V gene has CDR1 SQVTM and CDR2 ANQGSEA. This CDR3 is CSVVDSRGADTQYF. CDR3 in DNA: TGCAGCGTTGTAGACAGTCGCGGAGCAGATACGCAGTATTTT.

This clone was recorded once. This chain's CDR3 is CASSPSWSSSTGELFF. The CDR3 bases are TGTGCCAGCTCACCTTCTTGGTCTTCGAGCACCGGGGAGCTGTTTTTT. The chain has TRBV18 and TRBJ2-2; no clear D gene. CDR3 length: 16 residues. The V gene's germline CDR1 is KGHSH and CDR2 LQKENI. V lost 3 bases and J lost 4, with 15 bases in between.